This T cell receptor beta chain emerged from a study of T cell responses to AZD1222 COVID-19 vaccine. The CDR3 runs 17 residues. Germline V gene lookup returns CDR1 LNHDA and CDR2 SQIVND (reference sequence). J was trimmed by 5 bases and V by 0 bases; bases with no gene match: 7. The protocol was immunoSEQ multiplex PCR, while the TCRdb copy is restricted to in-frame clones and leaves out a portion. Found here are 90,000 to 150,000 clones, 75% to 90% of them singletons; the top ten hold 2% to 3%. Worth noting for this clone: Its antigen remains unidentified.

Study findings and constraints: Spike-specific TCRs gained breadth and depth after people received two AZD1222 doses. Among AZD1222 vaccinees, only 5 to 7 were seropositive at baseline.

The genes are TRBV19 and TRBJ2-2, with 9 bases fitting TRBD1. The source is an adult in good health. The specimen comprised peripheral blood, sampled on day 0 of AZD1222 vaccination. CDR3 loop: CASSIENRGRRTGELFF. The CDR3 DNA sequence: TGTGCCAGTAGTATAGAAAACAGGGGGCGACGTACCGGGGAGCTGTTTTTT.